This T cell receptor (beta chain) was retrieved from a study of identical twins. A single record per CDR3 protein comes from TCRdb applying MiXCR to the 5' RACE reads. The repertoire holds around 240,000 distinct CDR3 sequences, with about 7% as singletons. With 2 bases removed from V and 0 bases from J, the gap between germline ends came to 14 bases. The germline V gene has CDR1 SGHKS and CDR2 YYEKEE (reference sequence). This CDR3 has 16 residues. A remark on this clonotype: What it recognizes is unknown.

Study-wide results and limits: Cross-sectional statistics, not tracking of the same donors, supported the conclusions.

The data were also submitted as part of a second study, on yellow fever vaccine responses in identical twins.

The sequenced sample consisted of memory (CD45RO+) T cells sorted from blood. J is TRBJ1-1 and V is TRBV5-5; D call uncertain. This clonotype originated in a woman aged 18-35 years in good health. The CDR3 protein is CASSLSLGVMNTEAFF. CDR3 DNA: TGTGCCAGCAGCTTAAGTCTCGGGGTCATGAACACTGAAGCTTTCTTT. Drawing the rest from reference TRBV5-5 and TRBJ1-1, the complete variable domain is DAGVTQSPTHLIKTRGQQVTLRCSPISGHKSVSWYQQVLGQGPQFIFQYYEKEERGRGNFPDRFSARQFPNYSSELNVNALLLGDSALYLCASSLSLGVMNTEAFFGQGTRLTVV.